Below, 3 T cell receptor beta chains from the same sample are listed, as sequenced in a study of T cells after yellow fever vaccination (dated by TCRdb to about 2019). Explained via the paper, the treatment or condition label denotes: live attenuated yellow fever vaccine strain. The library was produced with 5' RACE. The sequencer listed for this sample is Illumina NovaSeq 6000. Using fastp at Q25 and MiXCR, TCRdb reprocessed the public reads and kept productive beta chains. For every CDR3 protein sequence, its rows merge into one entry that carries the most common genes and DNA. The sample table lists 350,000 to 450,000 distinct CDR3 sequences, over 15% of them with a count of one. Together, the top ten hold about 18% of the sample. The source was PBMCs, collected before the yellow fever booster vaccination. The receptors were gathered from a man aged 18 to 30 who received the YFV17D yellow fever vaccine.

This clonotype was seen a handful of times. CDR3 loop: CASSSSPVGYTF. CDR3 bases: TGTGCCAGCAGTTCCTCTCCTGTTGGCTACACCTTC. The J gene is TRBJ1-2, the V gene TRBV6-5, with D unclear. Germline V gene data show CDR1 as MNHEY and CDR2 as SVGAGI. The CDR3 contains 12 residues. V dropped 4 bases and J dropped 7 bases, with 10 bases sitting between them.

This clonotype was detected only once. The DNA for the CDR3 is TGTGCCAGCAGCGTACTTTCAGGAAACTATGGCTACACCTTC. Translating it yields CASSVLSGNYGYTF. The V gene is TRBV9, the J gene TRBJ1-2; no clear D gene. The germline V gene encodes CDR1 SGDLS and CDR2 YYNGEE. V lost 1 base and J lost 2, with 9 bases in between. This CDR3 has 14 amino acids.

The V gene is TRBV27, the J gene TRBJ1-5, with D unclear. V lost 5 bases and J 15 bases, leaving 17 bases between the germline ends. The CDR3 extends over 12 amino acids. CDR1 MNHEY and CDR2 SMNVEV come from the germline V gene (reference sequence). The CDR3 here is CASSASSRHLHF. For the CDR3, the DNA is TGTGCCAGCAGTGCCAGCAGCAGGCATCTGCATTTT.